A selection of T cell receptor beta chains follows, all from one sample in a study of shared clonotypes between healthy human individuals. This table comes from immunoSEQ multiplex PCR, and its TCRdb copy is limited to in-frame clones, with some not included. The table lists about 2.4 million clones, around nine tenths of them singletons, with about 0.13% in the top ten. Input material: naive CD4+ T cells sorted from blood. The source is a man between 18 and 35 years old in good health. The CDR3 runs from the conserved cysteine through the conserved F or W. The D gene is left open where the match is weak. Rows give clone size only sometimes, using once, few, many, or a class for an expanded clone.

abundance: NA; d_gene: NA; v_gene: TRBV7-2; j_gene: TRBJ2-7; CDR3nt: TGTGCCAGCAGCGCAGCAGGAGTTTCCACCTACGAGCAGTACTTC; CDR3aa: CASSAAGVSTYEQYF
abundance: NA; d_gene: TRBD2; v_gene: TRBV6-1; j_gene: TRBJ2-7; CDR3nt: TGTGCCAGCAGTCGACTAGCGGAAGCCTACGAGCAGTACTTC; CDR3aa: CASSRLAEAYEQYF
abundance: once; d_gene: TRBD2; v_gene: TRBV9; j_gene: TRBJ2-7; CDR3nt: TGTGCCAGCAGCGTAGGACTAGCGGCCTCCTACGAGCAGTACTTC; CDR3aa: CASSVGLAASYEQYF
abundance: NA; d_gene: NA; v_gene: TRBV7-2; j_gene: TRBJ2-2; CDR3nt: TGTGCCAGCAGCTTAAGATCTAGTACCGGGGAGCTGTTTTTT; CDR3aa: CASSLRSSTGELFF
abundance: NA; d_gene: NA; v_gene: TRBV7-9; j_gene: TRBJ2-1; CDR3nt: TGTGCCAGCAGCTTTCCAGGGCCCAATGAGCAGTTCTTC; CDR3aa: CASSFPGPNEQFF
abundance: NA; d_gene: TRBD2; v_gene: TRBV11-1; j_gene: TRBJ2-1; CDR3nt: TGTGCCAGCAGCTTAGAACTAGCGGGGGGGTTTCATGAGCAGTTCTTC; CDR3aa: CASSLELAGGFHEQFF
abundance: few; d_gene: NA; v_gene: TRBV4-1; j_gene: TRBJ1-5; CDR3nt: TGCGCCAGCAGCCAAGAGGGGTCGGGGCGCCCCAATCAGCCCCAGCATTTT; CDR3aa: CASSQEGSGRPNQPQHF
abundance: NA; d_gene: TRBD1; v_gene: TRBV5-5; j_gene: TRBJ1-2; CDR3nt: TGTGCCAGCGCCCAGGGGGGGGCCGGGTATGGCTACACCTTC; CDR3aa: CASAQGGAGYGYTF
abundance: NA; d_gene: TRBD1; v_gene: TRBV5-6; j_gene: TRBJ2-1; CDR3nt: TGTGCCAGCAGCTTGGGGACCGGGACAGCCTACAATGAGCAGTTCTTC; CDR3aa: CASSLGTGTAYNEQFF
abundance: NA; d_gene: NA; v_gene: TRBV30; j_gene: TRBJ1-2; CDR3nt: TGTGCCTGGAGCGGAGCAGGGTACTCCTCGGGGGCGTCCTTC; CDR3aa: CAWSGAGYSSGASF
abundance: NA; d_gene: TRBD1; v_gene: TRBV6-5; j_gene: TRBJ1-1; CDR3nt: TGTGCCAGCAGCTCCGGACAGGTGAACACTGAAGCTTTCTTT; CDR3aa: CASSSGQVNTEAFF
abundance: NA; d_gene: TRBD2; v_gene: TRBV6-5; j_gene: TRBJ2-7; CDR3nt: TGTGCCAGCAGCTCGTCGGGACTAGGAGAACACGAGCAGTACTTC; CDR3aa: CASSSSGLGEHEQYF
abundance: NA; d_gene: TRBD2; v_gene: TRBV7-7; j_gene: TRBJ2-5; CDR3nt: TGTGCTAGCAGCCTATCACTAGCGGAGACCCAGTACTTC; CDR3aa: CASSLSLAETQYF
abundance: NA; d_gene: NA; v_gene: TRBV2; j_gene: TRBJ2-7; CDR3nt: TGTGCCAGCAGTGAAGGGGTCTACGAGCAGTACTTC; CDR3aa: CASSEGVYEQYF
abundance: NA; d_gene: TRBD1; v_gene: TRBV25-1; j_gene: TRBJ2-1; CDR3nt: TGTGCCAGCAGTCAAGACAGGGGGCAAAACAATGAGCAGTTCTTC; CDR3aa: CASSQDRGQNNEQFF
abundance: NA; d_gene: NA; v_gene: TRBV6-5; j_gene: TRBJ1-1; CDR3nt: TGTGCCAGCAGACAGAGGTGGGGGGAAAGTGAAGCTTTCTTT; CDR3aa: CASRQRWGESEAFF
abundance: few; d_gene: TRBD1; v_gene: TRBV28; j_gene: TRBJ1-5; CDR3nt: TGTGCCAGCAGTTTGGGACAGCGGCTGGTGGGCAATCAGCCCCAGCATTTT; CDR3aa: CASSLGQRLVGNQPQHF
abundance: NA; d_gene: NA; v_gene: TRBV7-2; j_gene: TRBJ2-7; CDR3nt: TGTGCCAGCAGCTTAGAAAGGGAGAGTCAGCAGTACTTC; CDR3aa: CASSLERESQQYF
abundance: NA; d_gene: NA; v_gene: TRBV6-6; j_gene: TRBJ1-5; CDR3nt: TGTGCCAGCACTCCCGTGGCCAGGTCGAGCAATCAGCCCCAGCATTTT; CDR3aa: CASTPVARSSNQPQHF
abundance: NA; d_gene: NA; v_gene: TRBV27; j_gene: TRBJ2-7; CDR3nt: TGTGCCAGCAGTTTATTATCCTACGAGCAGTACTTC; CDR3aa: CASSLLSYEQYF
abundance: NA; d_gene: NA; v_gene: TRBV15; j_gene: TRBJ2-4; CDR3nt: TGTGCCACCAGCAGAGGGCCGGGAGAGGTGGTAGGAAACATTCAGTACTTC; CDR3aa: CATSRGPGEVVGNIQYF
abundance: NA; d_gene: TRBD2; v_gene: TRBV10-2; j_gene: TRBJ2-1; CDR3nt: TGCGCCAGCAGTGGACTAGCGCGACCCTCCCTCTACAATGAGCAGTTCTTC; CDR3aa: CASSGLARPSLYNEQFF
abundance: few; d_gene: NA; v_gene: TRBV5-1; j_gene: TRBJ1-1; CDR3nt: TGCGCCAGCAGTCCCACAGGGCCTAACACTGAAGCTTTCTTT; CDR3aa: CASSPTGPNTEAFF
abundance: NA; d_gene: NA; v_gene: TRBV4-1; j_gene: TRBJ2-4; CDR3nt: TGCGCCAGCAGCCCGCGGGACTTTAGAATAGCCAAAAACATTCAGTACTTC; CDR3aa: CASSPRDFRIAKNIQYF
abundance: NA; d_gene: NA; v_gene: TRBV28; j_gene: TRBJ2-5; CDR3nt: TGTGCCAGCAGTTTAGGACAGCCTAAAGAGACCCAGTACTTC; CDR3aa: CASSLGQPKETQYF
abundance: NA; d_gene: NA; v_gene: TRBV5-6; j_gene: TRBJ1-4; CDR3nt: TGTGCCAGCAGCTTGGCCGGATCTTTCGCAACTAATGAAAAACTGTTTTTT; CDR3aa: CASSLAGSFATNEKLFF
abundance: NA; d_gene: NA; v_gene: TRBV20-1; j_gene: TRBJ2-1; CDR3nt: TGCAGTGCTAGAGGCGGGAACCGTCAGTTCTTC; CDR3aa: CSARGGNRQFF
abundance: NA; d_gene: TRBD1; v_gene: TRBV5-3; j_gene: TRBJ2-7; CDR3nt: TGTGCCAGCAGCCCCTGGGACAGGGGCTACGAGCAGTACTTC; CDR3aa: CASSPWDRGYEQYF
abundance: NA; d_gene: NA; v_gene: TRBV6-5; j_gene: TRBJ1-2; CDR3nt: TGTGCCAGCAGCCGAACGATAGCTAACTATGGCTACACCTTC; CDR3aa: CASSRTIANYGYTF
abundance: NA; d_gene: TRBD1; v_gene: TRBV6-1; j_gene: TRBJ1-1; CDR3nt: TGTGCCAGCAGGAACAGGGGGCTGAACACTGAAGCTTTCTTT; CDR3aa: CASRNRGLNTEAFF
abundance: NA; d_gene: NA; v_gene: TRBV19; j_gene: TRBJ1-1; CDR3nt: TGTGCCAGTAACCGAGGACAGCTGGGGGACACTGAAGCTTTCTTT; CDR3aa: CASNRGQLGDTEAFF
abundance: NA; d_gene: TRBD1; v_gene: TRBV18; j_gene: TRBJ2-7; CDR3nt: TGTGCCAGCTCACCATGGGGACAGGGGGCTGTCGAGCAGTACTTC; CDR3aa: CASSPWGQGAVEQYF
abundance: NA; d_gene: TRBD2; v_gene: TRBV7-9; j_gene: TRBJ2-1; CDR3nt: TGTGCCAGCAGCTTTTCATTTCGGGGGGGCTTCAATGAGCAGTTCTTC; CDR3aa: CASSFSFRGGFNEQFF
abundance: NA; d_gene: NA; v_gene: TRBV5-1; j_gene: TRBJ2-7; CDR3nt: TGCGCCAGCAGCTTGGGCGTGAGTACCTACGAGCAGTACTTC; CDR3aa: CASSLGVSTYEQYF
abundance: NA; d_gene: NA; v_gene: TRBV28; j_gene: TRBJ1-6; CDR3nt: TGTGCCAGCAGCACTTTCCCAAGTCGCTATAATTCACCCCTCCACTTT; CDR3aa: CASSTFPSRYNSPLHF
abundance: NA; d_gene: TRBD1; v_gene: TRBV19; j_gene: TRBJ2-7; CDR3nt: TGTGCCACTGGGGACAGGGGGCACTCCTACGAGCAGTACTTC; CDR3aa: CATGDRGHSYEQYF
abundance: once; d_gene: TRBD2; v_gene: TRBV4-3; j_gene: TRBJ2-3; CDR3nt: TGCGCCAGCAGCCAAGATTCCAGCGGGAGCTACACAGATACGCAGTATTTT; CDR3aa: CASSQDSSGSYTDTQYF
abundance: NA; d_gene: TRBD1; v_gene: TRBV6-1; j_gene: TRBJ1-5; CDR3nt: TGTGCCAGCACCTTAAGAGGGGGCGGGCGTCAGCCCCAGCATTTT; CDR3aa: CASTLRGGGRQPQHF
abundance: NA; d_gene: TRBD1; v_gene: TRBV30; j_gene: TRBJ2-1; CDR3nt: TGTGCCTGGAGTGGAGGGACAGGCGACAGCTCCTACAATGAGCAGTTCTTC; CDR3aa: CAWSGGTGDSSYNEQFF
abundance: NA; d_gene: TRBD1; v_gene: TRBV7-4; j_gene: TRBJ2-7; CDR3nt: TGTGCCAGCAGCCGGGGACAGGGAGGAGAGCAGTACTTC; CDR3aa: CASSRGQGGEQYF
abundance: NA; d_gene: TRBD1; v_gene: TRBV6-1; j_gene: TRBJ1-2; CDR3nt: TGTGCCAGCAGTGAAGACAGGGGTCGTGACTATGGCTACACCTTC; CDR3aa: CASSEDRGRDYGYTF
abundance: NA; d_gene: NA; v_gene: TRBV19; j_gene: TRBJ2-7; CDR3nt: TGTGCCAGTAGTATTGGGCGTTGGGGGCCCGCCTACGAGCAGTACTTC; CDR3aa: CASSIGRWGPAYEQYF
abundance: NA; d_gene: NA; v_gene: TRBV20-1; j_gene: TRBJ1-1; CDR3nt: TGCAGTGCCCGATATCGAACTGAAGCTTTCTTT; CDR3aa: CSARYRTEAFF
abundance: NA; d_gene: TRBD2; v_gene: TRBV7-2; j_gene: TRBJ2-7; CDR3nt: TGTGCCAGCAGCTTTACAAGCGGGGGCGAGCAGTACTTC; CDR3aa: CASSFTSGGEQYF
abundance: NA; d_gene: TRBD1; v_gene: TRBV5-1; j_gene: TRBJ1-2; CDR3nt: TGCGCCAGCAGCCCAGCCGGGACAGGTTATGGCTACACCTTC; CDR3aa: CASSPAGTGYGYTF
abundance: few; d_gene: NA; v_gene: TRBV29-1; j_gene: TRBJ2-2; CDR3nt: TGCAGCGTTGGCGTGACAGCCGGGGAGCTGTTTTTT; CDR3aa: CSVGVTAGELFF
abundance: NA; d_gene: NA; v_gene: TRBV5-1; j_gene: TRBJ2-5; CDR3nt: TGCGCCAGCAGCTTGGTTTTAGACCCAGCCGAGACCCAGTACTTC; CDR3aa: CASSLVLDPAETQYF
abundance: NA; d_gene: TRBD2; v_gene: TRBV5-1; j_gene: TRBJ2-1; CDR3nt: TGCGCCAGCAGCTTGGGACTAGCGGGGGGCTTCTACAATGAGCAGTTCTTC; CDR3aa: CASSLGLAGGFYNEQFF
abundance: NA; d_gene: NA; v_gene: TRBV4-3; j_gene: TRBJ1-2; CDR3nt: TGCGCCAGCAGCCAAGAACGGGGGACTAACTATGGCTACACCTTC; CDR3aa: CASSQERGTNYGYTF
abundance: NA; d_gene: TRBD1; v_gene: TRBV6-1; j_gene: TRBJ2-7; CDR3nt: TGTGCCAGCAGAAAAGAACAGGGGGCCTACGAGCAGTACTTC; CDR3aa: CASRKEQGAYEQYF